This TCR beta chain was observed in a study of cytomegalovirus exposure and HLA in healthy donors. The CDR3 has 17 amino acids. A multiplex PCR was run with 60 Vbeta primers and 13 Jbeta primers. TCRdb's copy holds only in-frame clones and misses some; the assay was immunoSEQ multiplex PCR. The sample has 150,000 to 200,000 clones, 75% seen once; the top ten hold about 7.7%. Sequenced material: PBMCs. This sequence joins TRBV21-1 and TRBJ1-5; TRBD1 is taken as the D call from the table, unchecked against the DNA. TRBV21-1 is an annotated pseudogene. This sequence originates from a woman in her forties in good health and CMV-seropositive. The CDR3 nucleotides are TGTGCCAGCAGCAAAGCTCCCGGGACAGCAGAGAATCAGCCCCAGCATTTT. This gives the protein CASSKAPGTAENQPQHF.